The 23 T cell receptor beta chains listed next were all sequenced from one sample in a study of cytomegalovirus exposure and HLA in healthy donors. In the PCR, 60 Vbeta and 13 Jbeta primers were used. TCRdb keeps only in-frame clones here, not all; method: immunoSEQ multiplex PCR. This sample has about 120,000 clones, with more than 65% found just once. The sequenced sample was PBMCs. The receptor source for this set is a man in his forties in good health and CMV-seropositive.

For the CDR3, the DNA is TGCGCCAGCAGCCAAGATCGTGCAGGGGATGGCTACACCTTC. It yields the protein CASSQDRAGDGYTF. The chain joins TRBV4-1 to TRBJ1-2; weak D call: TRBD1 (6 bases). Germline V CDR1 and CDR2: MGHRA, YSYEKL. The V end lost 0 bases, the J end lost 6 bases, and 11 bases lay between the germline ends. The CDR3 has 14 residues.

This clone was counted once. The V and J genes are TRBV27 and TRBJ2-3, with 8 bases fitting TRBD2. V lost 4 bases, J lost 4 bases, and 10 bases stayed unmatched. Germline V gene data show CDR1 as MNHEY and CDR2 as SMNVEV (reference sequence). This CDR3 is 16 amino acids long. The CDR3 reads CASSSAGGAGSDTQYF. The CDR3 nucleotides read TGTGCCAGCAGTTCGGCCGGGGGGGCGGGCTCAGATACGCAGTATTTT.

The V gene is TRBV28, the J gene TRBJ1-1; maybe TRBD1 (6 bases). Trimming left V 7 bases short and J 1 base short, with 16 bases between. Germline V gives CDR1 MDHEN, CDR2 SYDVKM. This CDR3 has 15 residues. In DNA form, the CDR3 reads TGTGCCAGCACCATTCCGGGGGGCGCGAACACTGAAGCTTTCTTT. Residues: CASTIPGGANTEAFF.

On this clone itself: Lacking the conserved final phenylalanine or tryptophan, this CDR3 likely reflects a read error. It is unclear where the CDR3 begins or ends on the DNA, so no DNA is shown, and the CDR3 is as TCRdb lists it. The chain couples TRBV6-1 to TRBJ1-2; TRBD1, the table's D call, lacks a check against the DNA. The length of the CDR3 is 12 amino acids, counting both ends. CDR1 and CDR2 (germline): MNHNS, SASEGT. This chain's CDR3 is CASSEARQGASL.

This clone was detected only a few times. V is TRBV6-4 and J is TRBJ2-1; 10 bases agree with TRBD1. Germline CDR1 MRHNA, CDR2 SNTAGT. The CDR3 totals 14 residues. Trimming at V came to 3 bases and at J to 11 bases, leaving 7 bases not matched to a gene. In DNA form, the CDR3 reads TGTGCCAGCAGTGAGGGACAGGGGAACGGTAAGCAGTTCTTC. This gives the protein CASSEGQGNGKQFF.

The rearrangement links TRBV2 to TRBJ2-5; D perhaps matches TRBD1 (6 bases). This CDR3 is built from 11 residues. With 11 bases removed from V and 4 bases from J, the gap between germline ends came to 11 bases. The germline CDR1 and CDR2 sequences are SNHLY and FYNNEI. CDR3 residues: CAGTGSETQYF. The CDR3 nucleotides are TGTGCCGGAACAGGGTCAGAGACCCAGTACTTC.

This clone was counted a few times. The CDR3 here is CASSQGRAGYNEQFF. The CDR3 region has the DNA TGCGCCAGCAGCCAAGGTAGGGCGGGCTACAATGAGCAGTTCTTC. The chain employs TRBV4-1 and TRBJ2-1; D is possibly TRBD2 (5 bases). Germline lookup yields CDR1 MGHRA and CDR2 YSYEKL. The CDR3 runs to 15 residues. V lost 1 base and J lost 3, with 10 bases in between.

The V gene is TRBV28, the J gene TRBJ1-1; the D gene is possibly TRBD1 (6 bases). The CDR3 consists of 12 residues. Per the germline V gene, CDR1 is MDHEN and CDR2 is SYDVKM. Between the trimmed V and J ends, which lost 5 bases and 8 bases, there was a span of 12 bases. Written as DNA, the CDR3 is TGTGCCAGCAGTCCAGGACAGACCGAAGCTTTCTTT. It codes for CASSPGQTEAFF.

The chain links TRBV7-6 to TRBJ2-1; 12 positions match TRBD2. The CDR3 covers 16 residues. The germline CDR1 and CDR2 sequences are SGHVS and FNYEAQ. Germline trimming cut 4 bases from V and 5 bases from J; bases unmatched to any gene: 6. CDR3 nucleotides: TGTGCCAGCAGCTCTAGCGGGGGGGCCCCCAACAATGAGCAGTTCTTC. The encoded protein is CASSSSGGAPNNEQFF. The whole variable domain, remainder taken from reference TRBV7-6 and TRBJ2-1, is GAGVSQSPRYKVTKRGQDVALRCDPISGHVSLYWYRQALGQGPEFLTYFNYEAQQDKSGLPNDRFSAERPEGSISTLTIQRTEQRDSAMYRCASSSSGGAPNNEQFFGPGTRLTVL.

The genes are TRBV15 and TRBJ2-7; 8 bases match TRBD1. The J segment lost 11 bases and the V segment lost 1 base, leaving 7 bases of the junction unmatched. The V gene's germline CDR1 is LNHNV and CDR2 YYDKDF (reference sequence). The CDR3 sequence is 13 residues long. The CDR3 reads CATSRGPGGWEYF. In DNA, the CDR3 is TGTGCCACCAGCAGAGGCCCAGGGGGCTGGGAGTACTTC.

V and J are TRBV9 and TRBJ1-3; TRBD1 matches at 8 bases. Per the germline V gene, CDR1 is SGDLS and CDR2 is YYNGEE. V trimming: 0 bases; J trimming: 3 bases; junction bases outside the gene matches: 5. The CDR3 is made up of 16 amino acids. In nucleotides, the CDR3 is TGTGCCAGCAGCGTAGAGACAGGGGCCTTTGGAAACACCATATATTTT. Encoded protein: CASSVETGAFGNTIYF.

The chain combines TRBV25-1 with TRBJ1-3; 11 bases line up with TRBD1. CDR1 and CDR2 from the germline V gene are MGHDK and SYGVNS. Trimming at V came to 6 bases and at J to 4 bases, leaving 5 bases not matched to a gene. This CDR3 is built from 15 residues. DNA for the CDR3: TGTGCCAGCAGACCGGACAGGGGGCAAGGAAACACCATATATTTT. It encodes CASRPDRGQGNTIYF.

The chain couples TRBV11-2 to TRBJ2-5; tentative D call: TRBD1 (8 bases). This CDR3 is 15 amino acids long. The V gene's germline CDR1 is SGHAT and CDR2 FQNNGV. V was shortened by 9 bases and J by 1 base, with 18 bases between the two germline ends. The CDR3 bases are TGTGCCAGTACCGGACAGGGAGGGATCCAAGAGACCCAGTACTTC. Its translation: CASTGQGGIQETQYF.

Only one count was recorded for this clone. The rearrangement joins TRBV6-5 to TRBJ2-5, with 7 bases aligning to TRBD2. Matching the DNA end better, TRBJ2-7 makes the J call doubtful. The CDR3 covers 15 residues. Per the germline V gene, CDR1 is MNHEY and CDR2 is SVGAGI. CDR3 sequence reads: CASRGRDYLAYEQYF. In DNA, the CDR3 is TGTGCCAGCAGAGGCCGGGACTACCTGGCCTACGAGCAGTACTTC.

The V gene is TRBV5-6, the J gene TRBJ2-5; TRBD2 aligns across 10 bases. Trimming at V came to 2 bases and at J to 1 base, leaving 5 bases not matched to a gene. CDR1 is SGHDT and CDR2 is YYEEEE in the germline V gene. CDR3 length equals 16 residues. CDR3 residues: CASSFSGGKSQETQYF. The CDR3 nucleotides are TGTGCCAGCAGCTTTAGCGGGGGGAAGTCCCAAGAGACCCAGTACTTC.

The V call is TRBV29-1, the J call TRBJ2-2; D is ambiguous. The V end was cut by 6 bases, the J end by 4 bases, with 6 bases between. Germline V gene lookup returns CDR1 SQVTM and CDR2 ANQGSEA. The CDR3 contains 11 residues. CDR3 sequence (DNA): TGCAGCGTCGTCTCCACCGGGGAGCTGTTTTTT. It is translated as CSVVSTGELFF.

This clone was seen only a few times. This chain links TRBV19 with TRBJ2-2, with TRBD1 as a possible D gene (5 bases). In germline, CDR1 is LNHDA, CDR2 SQIVND (reference sequence). The CDR3 sequence is 15 residues long. The V end lost 1 base, the J end lost 5 bases, and 11 bases lay between the germline ends. CDR3 loop: CASSIAFQGTGELFF. Written as DNA, the CDR3 is TGTGCCAGTAGTATAGCTTTTCAGGGTACCGGGGAGCTGTTTTTT.

The V call is TRBV27, the J call TRBJ1-3, with D perhaps matching TRBD1 (5 bases). The CDR3 has 15 amino acids. Germline lookup yields CDR1 MNHEY and CDR2 SMNVEV (reference sequence). V was pared by 5 bases and J by 7 bases, with 18 bases between. The DNA for the CDR3 is TGTGCCAGCAGTCCCCACCCGCCAGGGAGGAACACCATATATTTT. This encodes CASSPHPPGRNTIYF.

The V call is TRBV15, the J call TRBJ2-3; TRBD2 aligns across 9 bases. This CDR3 has 14 amino acids. The trim removed 8 bases at V and 4 bases at J, leaving 7 bases unmatched. CDR1 is LNHNV, CDR2 YYDKDF, per germline (reference sequence). CDR3 sequence reads: CATSLAGRSDTQYF. DNA for the CDR3: TGTGCCACCTCTCTAGCGGGGAGATCAGATACGCAGTATTTT.

This clone was found many times. V and J are TRBV5-1 and TRBJ2-1; 9 bases match TRBD2. Germline CDR1 SGHRS, CDR2 YFSETQ. CDR3 length: 18 residues. With 0 bases clipped from V and 0 bases from J, the junction kept 7 bases outside the gene matches. CDR3 nucleotide sequence: TGCGCCAGCAGCTTGGAGGCTAGCGGGATGAGCTCCTACAATGAGCAGTTCTTC. Encoded protein: CASSLEASGMSSYNEQFF.

As for this clone: A read error is likely here: a far larger clone is one base away. V usage is TRBV4-1 and J usage is TRBJ2-6, with D perhaps matching TRBD1 (6 bases). The V gene's germline CDR1 is MGHRA and CDR2 YSYEKL. This CDR3 is 16 amino acids long. The CDR3 region is CASSQDGTTGANGLTF. The DNA of the CDR3 is TGCGCCAGCAGCCAAGATGGGACAACTGGGGCCAACGGCCTGACTTTC.

The chain's CDR3 is CASSPRTEAPYGYTF. CDR3 nucleotides: TGTGCCAGCAGCCCTCGGACAGAAGCCCCCTATGGCTACACCTTC. The chain couples TRBV5-4 to TRBJ1-2; D perhaps matches TRBD1 (6 bases). Germline V CDR1 and CDR2: SGHNT, YYREEE (reference sequence). Between the trimmed V and J ends, which lost 4 bases and 4 bases, there was a span of 17 bases. The CDR3 is 15 residues long.

This sequence joins TRBV2 and TRBJ2-1, with TRBD1 matching over 7 bases. The CDR3 has 13 amino acids. V shed 4 bases and J 6 bases; nucleotides not matched to a gene: 3. In germline, CDR1 is SNHLY, CDR2 FYNNEI. The CDR3 nucleotides read TGTGCCAGCAGTGGCACAGGGGTCAATGAGCAGTTCTTC. It translates to CASSGTGVNEQFF.